The sequence of this TCR beta chain was determined in a study of cytomegalovirus exposure and HLA in healthy donors. Looking at the study overall: A prior study identified 117 million unique TCR beta sequences from some 200 million T cells. The study's findings and limits: In presence/absence analyses, roughly uniform sequencing depth across donors was assumed. Later analysis found that TCR beta chains associated with HLA were more clonally expanded than other, equally common chains.

Germline lookup yields CDR1 LNHDA and CDR2 SQIVND (reference sequence). V was trimmed by 2 bases and J by 4 bases, leaving 10 bases between them. CDR3 size: 14 residues. About this clone itself: Its target is not known.

PCR employed 60 Vbeta and 13 Jbeta primers. Original analysis: Later reanalysis found around 84 million unique TCR beta chains, around 10 million of them shared. Only in-frame clones appear in the TCRdb table, and some are missing; sequencing was by immunoSEQ multiplex PCR. V, J and clone size are taken as reported in that table, and D and trimming were inferred from the DNA itself. The sample comprises 150,000 to 200,000 clones, more than 65% of which are singletons, and 4% to 5% rests with the top ten. This sequence originates from a man younger than 35 in good health and CMV-seropositive. The J gene is TRBJ2-3, the V gene TRBV19, with a tentative D call TRBD2 (6 bases). The sequenced sample consisted of PBMCs. The CDR3 DNA reads as TGTGCCAGTAGTATATGGGGGGATGCAGATACGCAGTATTTT. This translates into CASSIWGDADTQYF.